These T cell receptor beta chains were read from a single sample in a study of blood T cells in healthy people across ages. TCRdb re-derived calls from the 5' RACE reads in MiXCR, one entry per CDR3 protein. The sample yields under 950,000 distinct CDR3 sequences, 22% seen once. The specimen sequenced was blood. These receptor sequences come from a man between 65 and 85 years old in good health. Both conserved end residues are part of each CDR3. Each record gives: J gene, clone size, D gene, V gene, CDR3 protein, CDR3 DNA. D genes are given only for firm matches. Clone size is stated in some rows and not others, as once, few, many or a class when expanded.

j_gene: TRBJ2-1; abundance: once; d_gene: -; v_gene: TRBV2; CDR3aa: CASSENGLRNEQFF; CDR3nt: TGTGCCAGCAGTGAGAATGGCCTCCGCAATGAGCAGTTCTTC
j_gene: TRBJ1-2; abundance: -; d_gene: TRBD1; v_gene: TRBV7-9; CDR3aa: CASSFSGGPGYGYTF; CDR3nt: TGTGCCAGCAGCTTCTCAGGGGGACCGGGGTATGGCTACACCTTC
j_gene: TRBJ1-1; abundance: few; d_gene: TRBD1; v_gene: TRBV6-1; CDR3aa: CASSEVWDSEAFF; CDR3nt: TGTGCCAGCAGTGAAGTTTGGGACAGTGAAGCTTTCTTT
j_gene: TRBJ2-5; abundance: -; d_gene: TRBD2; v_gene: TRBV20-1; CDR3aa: CTLPSGGTRQETQYF; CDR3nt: TGCACGCTCCCTAGCGGGGGAACCAGGCAAGAGACCCAGTACTTC
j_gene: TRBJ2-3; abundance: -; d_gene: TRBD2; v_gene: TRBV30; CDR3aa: CAWSVGLEPDTQYF; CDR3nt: TGTGCCTGGAGTGTGGGACTAGAGCCAGATACGCAGTATTTT
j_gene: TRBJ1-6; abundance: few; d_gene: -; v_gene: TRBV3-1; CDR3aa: CASSYQGGKTLHF; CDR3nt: TGTGCCAGCAGCTATCAGGGAGGGAAGACCCTCCACTTT
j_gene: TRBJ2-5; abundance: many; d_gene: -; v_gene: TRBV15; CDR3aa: CATSRDQGRRETQYF; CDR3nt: TGTGCCACCAGCAGAGATCAAGGAAGGAGGGAGACCCAGTACTTC
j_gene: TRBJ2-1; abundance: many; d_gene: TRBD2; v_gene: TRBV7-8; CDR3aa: CASSSTGTSGMDEQFF; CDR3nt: TGTGCCAGCAGTTCTACCGGGACTAGCGGTATGGATGAGCAGTTCTTC
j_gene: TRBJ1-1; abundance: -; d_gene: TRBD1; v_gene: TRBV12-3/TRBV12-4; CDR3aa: CASSYTGEVNTEAFF; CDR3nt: TGTGCCAGCAGTTATACAGGGGAGGTGAACACTGAAGCTTTCTTT
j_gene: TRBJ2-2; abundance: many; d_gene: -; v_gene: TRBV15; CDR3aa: CATSREQGNTGELFF; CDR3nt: TGTGCCACCAGCAGAGAACAGGGTAACACCGGGGAGCTGTTTTTT
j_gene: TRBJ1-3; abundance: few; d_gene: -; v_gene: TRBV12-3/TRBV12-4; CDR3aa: CASSFYSSGNTIYF; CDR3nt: TGTGCCAGCAGTTTTTACAGCTCTGGAAACACCATATATTTT
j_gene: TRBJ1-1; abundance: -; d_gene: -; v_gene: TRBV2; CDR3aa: CASYRGVEAFF; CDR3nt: TGTGCCAGCTATCGAGGGGTTGAAGCTTTCTTT
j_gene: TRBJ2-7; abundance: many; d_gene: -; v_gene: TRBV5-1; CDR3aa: CASSPGAVSYEQYF; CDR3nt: TGCGCCAGCAGTCCCGGGGCTGTCTCCTACGAGCAGTACTTC
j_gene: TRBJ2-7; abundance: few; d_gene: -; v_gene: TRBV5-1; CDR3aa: CASSLHRGRLSNEQYF; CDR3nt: TGCGCCAGCAGCTTGCACCGAGGTCGCCTATCCAACGAGCAGTACTTC
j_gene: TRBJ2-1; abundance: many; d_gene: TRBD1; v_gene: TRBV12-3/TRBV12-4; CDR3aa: CASSPRQGVNEQFF; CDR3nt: TGTGCCAGCAGTCCCCGACAGGGGGTCAATGAGCAGTTCTTC
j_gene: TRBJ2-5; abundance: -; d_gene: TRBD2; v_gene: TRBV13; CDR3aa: CASSLGGGAKEQYF; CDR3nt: TGTGCCAGCAGCTTAGGCGGGGGGGCCAAGGAGCAGTACTTC
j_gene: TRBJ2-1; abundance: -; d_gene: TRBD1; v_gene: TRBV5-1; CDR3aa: CASSYGQGGYNEQFF; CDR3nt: TGCGCCAGCAGCTACGGACAGGGGGGGTACAATGAGCAGTTCTTC
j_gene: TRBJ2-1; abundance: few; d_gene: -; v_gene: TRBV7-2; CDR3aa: CASSHQTPEQFF; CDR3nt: TGTGCCAGCAGTCATCAAACCCCCGAGCAGTTCTTC
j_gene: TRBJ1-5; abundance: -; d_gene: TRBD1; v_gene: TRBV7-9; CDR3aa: CASSSSGTVQPQHF; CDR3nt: TGTGCCAGCAGCTCCTCGGGGACAGTTCAGCCCCAGCATTTT
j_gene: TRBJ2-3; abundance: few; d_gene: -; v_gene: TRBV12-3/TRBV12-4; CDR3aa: CASSFRSVGTDTQYF; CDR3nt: TGTGCCAGCAGTTTCCGGAGTGTGGGAACAGATACGCAGTATTTT
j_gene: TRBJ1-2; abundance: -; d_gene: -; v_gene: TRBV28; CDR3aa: CASSLFPRGGYTF; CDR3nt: TGTGCCAGCAGTTTATTCCCAAGAGGCGGCTACACCTTC
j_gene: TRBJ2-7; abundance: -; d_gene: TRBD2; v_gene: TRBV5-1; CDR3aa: CASSFTGTSGTNEQYF; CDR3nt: TGCGCCAGCAGCTTCACCGGGACTAGCGGTACAAACGAGCAGTACTTC
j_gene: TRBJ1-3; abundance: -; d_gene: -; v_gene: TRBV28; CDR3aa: CASAGTGDGNTIYF; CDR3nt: TGTGCCAGCGCTGGAACGGGGGACGGAAACACCATATATTTT
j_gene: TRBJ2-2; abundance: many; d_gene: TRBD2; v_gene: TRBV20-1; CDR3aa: CSARDSSGSRTGELFF; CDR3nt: TGCAGTGCTAGAGATTCTAGCGGGAGTCGGACCGGGGAGCTGTTTTTT
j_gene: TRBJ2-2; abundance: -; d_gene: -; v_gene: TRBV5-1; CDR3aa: CASSLTGMDTGELFF; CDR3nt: TGCGCCAGCAGCTTGACGGGGATGGACACCGGGGAGCTGTTTTTT
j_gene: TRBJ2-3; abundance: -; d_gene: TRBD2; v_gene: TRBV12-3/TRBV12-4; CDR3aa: CASSPPLAEDTDTQYF; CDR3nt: TGTGCCAGCAGTCCGCCCCTAGCGGAGGACACAGATACGCAGTATTTT